Following are 9 T cell receptor beta chains from one sample sequenced in a study of cytomegalovirus exposure and HLA in healthy donors. PCR primers comprised 60 Vbeta and 13 Jbeta primers. The protocol was immunoSEQ multiplex PCR, while the TCRdb copy is restricted to in-frame clones and leaves out a portion. The sample includes about 160,000 clones, just under 80% seen only once; the top ten take 5.5% to 7.5%. The sample taken for sequencing was PBMCs. These receptors were collected from a woman aged 40 to 50 in good health and CMV-seropositive.

This chain uses TRBV27 with TRBJ2-1; D may be TRBD1 (6 bases). The CDR3 runs 15 residues. CDR1 and CDR2 (germline): MNHEY, SMNVEV (reference sequence). Trimming took 6 bases from V and 4 from J, leaving 16 bases between them. CDR3: CASRPTGPRYNEQFF. The CDR3 DNA reads as TGTGCCAGCAGACCAACAGGGCCGCGTTACAATGAGCAGTTCTTC.

The chain uses TRBV6-1 and TRBJ1-5; no definite D call. The CDR3 contains 13 residues. Trimming took off 10 bases at V and 6 bases at J, with 16 bases between the two ends. Germline CDR1 is MNHNS and CDR2 is SASEGT. The CDR3 nucleotides are TGTGCCATTGCGCCGGGCGGAGGTCAGCCCCAGCATTTT. Protein product: CAIAPGGGQPQHF.

This chain connects TRBV7-8 to TRBJ2-1; D is uncertain. Trimming left V 5 bases short and J 0 bases short, with 17 bases between. This CDR3 region has 17 residues. The germline CDR1 and CDR2 sequences are SGHVS and FQNEAQ. CDR3 nucleotides: TGTGCCAGCAGCCTTTTTCCTCAAAGTAGCTCCTACAATGAGCAGTTCTTC. Translation gives CASSLFPQSSSYNEQFF.

Regarding this clone: This likely comes from a read error, as the CDR3 has no conserved phenylalanine or tryptophan at its end. The CDR3 nucleotides read TGCAGTGCTCTTAGGGAGCCTGAAGCTTTCTGT. As protein: CSALREPEAFC. This chain uses TRBV20-1 with TRBJ1-1; D is ambiguous. Germline V gene lookup returns CDR1 DFQATT and CDR2 SNEGSKA (reference sequence). Deletions cut 5 bases from V and 6 bases from J, with 10 bases between. The CDR3 is 11 amino acids.

The V call is TRBV28, the J call TRBJ2-7; the match to TRBD2 covers 15 bases. Germline V gives CDR1 MDHEN, CDR2 SYDVKM. The CDR3 has 16 residues. V lost 10 bases and J lost 3; bases outside the gene matches: 10. The CDR3 loop is CATLGTSGGSRYEQYF. The CDR3 region has the DNA TGTGCCACCCTTGGGACTAGCGGGGGGTCGCGCTACGAGCAGTACTTC. The full variable domain, in which reference TRBV28 and TRBJ2-7 provide the parts outside the CDR3, is DVKVTQSSRYLVKRTGEKVFLECVQDMDHENMFWYRQDPGLGLRLIYFSYDVKMKEKGDIPEGYSVSREKKERFSLILESASTNQTSMYLCATLGTSGGSRYEQYFGPGTRLTVT.

V is TRBV2 and J is TRBJ1-3; the D gene is possibly TRBD1 (5 bases). The germline V gene encodes CDR1 SNHLY and CDR2 FYNNEI. The CDR3 is 14 amino acids. V lost 5 bases to trimming and J lost 4 bases, with 12 bases between them. The CDR3 nucleotides are TGTGCCAGCAGTACCGGGACTGGAGGAAACACCATATATTTT. This gives the protein CASSTGTGGNTIYF.

The CDR3 DNA reads as TGTGCCAGCAGCCCTCAACCCCTTGGCAGGCCAGCCTATGGCTACACCTTC. This translates into CASSPQPLGRPAYGYTF. The V call is TRBV27, the J call TRBJ1-2; no firm D call. The CDR3 runs to 17 residues. V dropped 6 bases and J dropped 4 bases, with 24 bases sitting between them. Germline assignment: CDR1 MNHEY and CDR2 SMNVEV (reference sequence).

The chain has TRBV9 and TRBJ1-2; no clear D. CDR1 is SGDLS, CDR2 YYNGEE, per germline. There are 15 residues in the CDR3. V lost 0 bases to trimming and J lost 0 bases, with 9 bases between them. The CDR3 is CASSVGNRTNYGYTF. DNA of the CDR3: TGTGCCAGCAGCGTAGGTAACAGAACTAACTATGGCTACACCTTC. Full variable domain (remainder filled in from reference TRBV9 and TRBJ1-2): DSGVTQTPKHLITATGQRVTLRCSPRSGDLSVYWYQQSLDQGLQFLIQYYNGEERAKGNILERFSAQQFPDLHSELNLSSLELGDSALYFCASSVGNRTNYGYTFGSGTRLTVV.

The chain employs TRBV27 and TRBJ1-1; 8 bases match TRBD1. V was clipped by 6 bases and J by 6 bases; unmatched bases: 9. Per the germline V gene, CDR1 is MNHEY and CDR2 is SMNVEV (reference sequence). This CDR3 spans 14 amino acids. Here the CDR3 DNA reads TGTGCCAGCAGGGAAAGACAGGGGTTTGCTGAAGCTTTCTTT. Residues: CASRERQGFAEAFF.